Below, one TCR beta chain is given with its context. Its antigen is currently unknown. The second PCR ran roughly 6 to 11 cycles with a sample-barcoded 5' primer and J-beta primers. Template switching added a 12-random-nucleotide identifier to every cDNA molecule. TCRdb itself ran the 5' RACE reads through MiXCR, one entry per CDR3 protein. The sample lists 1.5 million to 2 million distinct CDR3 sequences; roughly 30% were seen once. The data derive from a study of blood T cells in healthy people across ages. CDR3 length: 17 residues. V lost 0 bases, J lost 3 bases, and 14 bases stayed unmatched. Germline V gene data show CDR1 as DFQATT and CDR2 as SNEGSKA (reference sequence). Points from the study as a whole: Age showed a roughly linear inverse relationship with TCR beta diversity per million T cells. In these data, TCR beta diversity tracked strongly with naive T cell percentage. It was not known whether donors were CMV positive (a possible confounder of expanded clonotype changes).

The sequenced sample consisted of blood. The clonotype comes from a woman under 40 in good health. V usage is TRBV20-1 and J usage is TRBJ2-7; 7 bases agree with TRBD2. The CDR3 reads CSARDQGVGTKHYEQYF. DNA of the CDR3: TGCAGTGCTAGAGATCAGGGTGTTGGGACTAAACACTACGAGCAGTACTTC.